This section outlines one T cell receptor beta chain sequence together with its context. The authors carried out high-throughput sequencing of TCR beta. They applied it to CD8+ and CD4+ T cells obtained from blood. CDR3 length: 19 amino acids. Trimming cost V 5 bases and J 3 bases, with 29 bases left between them. Germline assignment: CDR1 LNHDA and CDR2 SQIVND (reference sequence). The sample is drawn from a study of CD8 T cells in Susac syndrome. Random hexamers were used to reverse transcribe the RNA input (about 0.5 to 1 ug). Amplification of TCR beta CDR3 by immunoSEQ multiplex PCR spanned 54 Vbeta and 13 Jbeta. TCRdb recomputed calls from the immunoSEQ multiplex PCR reads with MiXCR, one row per CDR3 protein. The repertoire consists of over 150,000 distinct CDR3 sequences, with approximately 95% occurring once and the leading ten covering over 0.08%.

The source of this sequence is a human donor with multiple sclerosis. The specimen was CD4+ T cells from PBMCs. The genes are TRBV19 and TRBJ2-7; possibly TRBD2 for D (8 bases). Here the CDR3 DNA reads TGTGCCAGTAGTGCCCGGGACAGCCCTAGCGGGCGCAAATACTACGAGCAGTACTTC. Translated: CASSARDSPSGRKYYEQYF.